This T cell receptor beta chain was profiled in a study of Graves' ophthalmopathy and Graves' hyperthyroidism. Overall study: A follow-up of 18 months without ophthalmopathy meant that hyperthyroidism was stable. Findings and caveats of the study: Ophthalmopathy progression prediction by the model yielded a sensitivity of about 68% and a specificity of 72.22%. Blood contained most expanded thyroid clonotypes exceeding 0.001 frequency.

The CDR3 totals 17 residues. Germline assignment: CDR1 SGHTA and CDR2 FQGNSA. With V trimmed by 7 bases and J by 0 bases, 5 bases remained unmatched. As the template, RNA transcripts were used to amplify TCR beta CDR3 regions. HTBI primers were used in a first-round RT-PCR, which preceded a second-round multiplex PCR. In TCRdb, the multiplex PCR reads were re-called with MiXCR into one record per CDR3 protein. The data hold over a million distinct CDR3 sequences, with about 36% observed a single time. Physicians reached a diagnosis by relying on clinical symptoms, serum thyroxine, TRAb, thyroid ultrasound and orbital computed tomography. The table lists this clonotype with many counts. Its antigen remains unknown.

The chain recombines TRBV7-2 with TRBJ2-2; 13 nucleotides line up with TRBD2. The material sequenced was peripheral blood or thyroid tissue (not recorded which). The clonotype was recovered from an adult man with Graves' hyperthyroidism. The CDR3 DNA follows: TGTGCCAGCATCTGGACTAGCGGGGGCTCGAACACCGGGGAGCTGTTTTTT. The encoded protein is CASIWTSGGSNTGELFF.